In its sample, the clone carrying this T cell receptor beta chain was seen a few times. Its antigen is not identified. Researchers amplified the TCR beta CDR3 regions from RNA transcripts. When the TCR CDR3 underwent first-round RT-PCR, the HTBI primer set was used. TCRdb processed the multiplex PCR reads anew with MiXCR; each CDR3 protein has one entry. Of roughly 600,000 distinct CDR3 sequences listed, roughly 14% are singletons. This sample stems from a study of T cells in Graves' hyperthyroidism and ophthalmopathy. Study-wide context: The authors collected peripheral blood at initial diagnosis, before any treatment. Notes on the study in general: Most thyroid clonotypes expanded above 0.001 appeared in blood too.

Germline-derived CDR1 and CDR2 are DFQATT and SNEGSKA (reference sequence). J was trimmed by 1 base and V by 3 bases; bases with no gene match: 11. This CDR3 has 17 residues. Ophthalmopathy cases met thresholds of Clinical Activity Score at least 3, NOSPECS grade at least 4 and duration under 3 months. Those patients with uncontrolled infection, other autoimmune disease, pregnancy or lactation were excluded. The sequence was collected from a woman between 45 and 60 years old with Graves' ophthalmopathy. The gene calls are TRBV20-1 and TRBJ2-3; TRBD2 aligns across 9 bases. Sequences were obtained from blood. CDR3: CSASIISGRWGTDTQYF. DNA of the CDR3: TGCAGTGCTAGTATTATTAGCGGGAGATGGGGCACAGATACGCAGTATTTT.